Included here is one T cell receptor beta chain sequence, with context. This CDR3 comprises 14 residues. The germline V gene has CDR1 MGHDK and CDR2 SYGVNS. The V and J ends lost 7 bases and 5 bases respectively, with 15 bases between them. The data derive from a study of blood T cell repertoires in COVID-19. In the study overall: Specimens from acute and convalescent COVID-19 originated in the United States, Italy and Spain. Nucleic acid was either cDNA or gDNA, and it came from T cells, B-cell-depleted T cells, or PBMCs.

Sequencing used immunoSEQ multiplex PCR; TCRdb keeps in-frame clones, though not all of them. The sample includes approximately 450,000 clones, about 89% of them seen just once. Material: peripheral blood. The V and J genes are TRBV25-1 and TRBJ1-3; a possible D gene is TRBD1 (6 bases). This clonotype was sampled from a woman aged 25 to 39 with acute or convalescent COVID-19. The CDR3 nucleotides read TGTGCCAGCATGATCAGGGGACGGAGAAACACCATATATTTT. Its translation: CASMIRGRRNTIYF.